A selection of T cell receptor beta chains follows, all from one sample in a study of early T cells in non-severe SARS-CoV-2 infection. A single record per CDR3 protein comes from TCRdb applying MiXCR to the 5' RACE reads. Among some 45,000 distinct CDR3 sequences listed, roughly 6.2% were seen once. The sample was whole blood, taken at baseline. These receptors were taken from an adult who was a healthcare worker with PCR-confirmed SARS-CoV-2 infection or an uninfected control (not recorded which). Each CDR3 is given with its conserved first and last residue. Fields, in order: J gene, V gene, clone size, D gene, CDR3 DNA, CDR3 protein. D genes are given only for firm matches. Some rows mark clone size as missing; the rest say once, few, many or name a class of expanded clone.

j_gene: TRBJ2-2; v_gene: TRBV18; abundance: few; d_gene: TRBD1; CDR3nt: TGTGCCAGCTCACCGCGGGACAGGGGGCACGCCGGGGAGCTGTTTTTT; CDR3aa: CASSPRDRGHAGELFF
j_gene: TRBJ1-6; v_gene: TRBV9; abundance: medium-sized; d_gene: -; CDR3nt: TGTGCCAGCAGCGTAGATGGACAGTATTCACCCCTCCACTTT; CDR3aa: CASSVDGQYSPLHF
j_gene: TRBJ2-3; v_gene: TRBV7-2; abundance: many; d_gene: -; CDR3nt: TGTGCCAGCAGCTTAGGAGGTTTCGCCACAGATACGCAGTATTTT; CDR3aa: CASSLGGFATDTQYF
j_gene: TRBJ2-7; v_gene: TRBV5-1; abundance: -; d_gene: -; CDR3nt: TGCGCCAGCAGCCCCCCTTCCAACGAGCAGTACTTC; CDR3aa: CASSPPSNEQYF
j_gene: TRBJ2-7; v_gene: TRBV3-1; abundance: few; d_gene: -; CDR3nt: TGTGCCAGCAGCCGAGTGTCCTACGAGCAGTACTTC; CDR3aa: CASSRVSYEQYF
j_gene: TRBJ2-3; v_gene: TRBV5-1; abundance: few; d_gene: -; CDR3nt: TGCGCCAGCAGCCCAGCGGGTTACGACACAGATACGCAGTATTTT; CDR3aa: CASSPAGYDTDTQYF
j_gene: TRBJ1-3; v_gene: TRBV7-9; abundance: few; d_gene: TRBD1; CDR3nt: TGTGCCAGCAGCTTAGGCAGGGGGCCAAGCTCTGGAAACACCATATATTTT; CDR3aa: CASSLGRGPSSGNTIYF
j_gene: TRBJ1-5; v_gene: TRBV12-3/TRBV12-4; abundance: many; d_gene: -; CDR3nt: TGTGCCAGCAGTTTAGGGGGGCCCGGGCAGCCCCAGCATTTT; CDR3aa: CASSLGGPGQPQHF
j_gene: TRBJ2-5; v_gene: TRBV4-2; abundance: few; d_gene: -; CDR3nt: TGTGCCAGCAGCCAAGGGGATAGGACAGTGTACCAAGAGACCCAGTACTTC; CDR3aa: CASSQGDRTVYQETQYF
j_gene: TRBJ2-5; v_gene: TRBV19; abundance: many; d_gene: -; CDR3nt: TGTGCCAGTAGTACGACAGGAGGTCAAGAGACCCAGTACTTC; CDR3aa: CASSTTGGQETQYF
j_gene: TRBJ1-4; v_gene: TRBV4-1; abundance: many; d_gene: TRBD1; CDR3nt: TGCGCCAGCAGCCACCCCGGGACAGGGGAGGGCAAACTGTTTTTT; CDR3aa: CASSHPGTGEGKLFF
j_gene: TRBJ2-3; v_gene: TRBV28; abundance: few; d_gene: -; CDR3nt: TGTGCCAGCAGGTACACCCAGTTAGATACGCAGTATTTT; CDR3aa: CASRYTQLDTQYF
j_gene: TRBJ1-6; v_gene: TRBV12-3/TRBV12-4; abundance: few; d_gene: -; CDR3nt: TGTGCCAGCAGCCGGCCCCAGGGCCCCTATAATTCACCCCTCCACTTT; CDR3aa: CASSRPQGPYNSPLHF
j_gene: TRBJ1-2; v_gene: TRBV25-1; abundance: -; d_gene: TRBD1; CDR3nt: TGTGCCAGCAGTAGGCAGGGGGCTGGCGGCTACACCTTC; CDR3aa: CASSRQGAGGYTF
j_gene: TRBJ2-1; v_gene: TRBV25-1; abundance: many; d_gene: -; CDR3nt: TGTGCCAGCTCCTGGGGTAGCAATGAGCAGTTCTTC; CDR3aa: CASSWGSNEQFF
j_gene: TRBJ1-1; v_gene: TRBV20-1; abundance: many; d_gene: TRBD1; CDR3nt: TGCAGTGCTAGACCTCCGACAGGGGGCTGGCCTGAAGCTTTCTTT; CDR3aa: CSARPPTGGWPEAFF
j_gene: TRBJ2-3; v_gene: TRBV30; abundance: many; d_gene: TRBD1; CDR3nt: TGTGCCTGGACGACAGGGTCAGATACGCAGTATTTT; CDR3aa: CAWTTGSDTQYF
j_gene: TRBJ2-7; v_gene: TRBV11-2; abundance: many; d_gene: -; CDR3nt: TGTGCCAGCAGCTTGGTGGGGGCGCAGGCCCGATACTACGAGCAGTACTTC; CDR3aa: CASSLVGAQARYYEQYF
j_gene: TRBJ2-7; v_gene: TRBV6-6; abundance: many; d_gene: -; CDR3nt: TGTGCCAGCAGTTACTGGGGAATCGGCTACGAGCAGTACTTC; CDR3aa: CASSYWGIGYEQYF
j_gene: TRBJ2-7; v_gene: TRBV18; abundance: -; d_gene: TRBD1; CDR3nt: TGTGCCAGCTCACGACAGGGGAGGCCCCTATACGAGCAGTACTTC; CDR3aa: CASSRQGRPLYEQYF
j_gene: TRBJ2-1; v_gene: TRBV11-2; abundance: many; d_gene: -; CDR3nt: TGTGCCAGCAGCCCGGGGACGGTCTACAATGAGCAGTTCTTC; CDR3aa: CASSPGTVYNEQFF
j_gene: TRBJ2-7; v_gene: TRBV6-5; abundance: -; d_gene: TRBD1; CDR3nt: TGTGCCAGCAGTTACCGGGACAGGGGGAGCTACGAGCAGTACTTC; CDR3aa: CASSYRDRGSYEQYF
j_gene: TRBJ2-7; v_gene: TRBV27; abundance: many; d_gene: -; CDR3nt: TGTGCCAGCAGTTTAAGGGGGGCCTACGAGCAGTACTTC; CDR3aa: CASSLRGAYEQYF
j_gene: TRBJ1-1; v_gene: TRBV5-1; abundance: many; d_gene: -; CDR3nt: TGCGCCAGCAGCTGGATAGGACGGGTTGAAGCTTTCTTT; CDR3aa: CASSWIGRVEAFF
j_gene: TRBJ1-2; v_gene: TRBV7-9; abundance: many; d_gene: -; CDR3nt: TGTGCCAGCAGCTTAGACGGGCCAGGGAGGTATGGCTACACCTTC; CDR3aa: CASSLDGPGRYGYTF
j_gene: TRBJ2-2; v_gene: TRBV6-2/TRBV6-3; abundance: many; d_gene: TRBD2; CDR3nt: TGTGCCAGCAGTTACCGGGGGGGCACCGCCGGGGAGCTGTTTTTT; CDR3aa: CASSYRGGTAGELFF
j_gene: TRBJ2-7; v_gene: TRBV18; abundance: many; d_gene: TRBD1; CDR3nt: TGTGCCAGCTCCCGCGGACGGACAGGGGGTTCCTACGAGCAGTACTTC; CDR3aa: CASSRGRTGGSYEQYF
j_gene: TRBJ1-1; v_gene: TRBV30; abundance: few; d_gene: -; CDR3nt: TGTGCCTGGAAGGCGGGGATGAACACTGAAGCTTTCTTT; CDR3aa: CAWKAGMNTEAFF
j_gene: TRBJ1-1; v_gene: TRBV3-1; abundance: few; d_gene: -; CDR3nt: TGTGCCAGCAGCCAAGGGGGGAGGACTGAAGCTTTCTTT; CDR3aa: CASSQGGRTEAFF
j_gene: TRBJ2-2; v_gene: TRBV5-1; abundance: many; d_gene: -; CDR3nt: TGCGCCACCTCCGATGGGGCGAACACCGGGGAGCTGTTTTTT; CDR3aa: CATSDGANTGELFF
j_gene: TRBJ2-3; v_gene: TRBV10-1; abundance: many; d_gene: TRBD2; CDR3nt: TGCGCCAGCAGTGCCCTAGCGGGGGATGATACGCAGTATTTT; CDR3aa: CASSALAGDDTQYF
j_gene: TRBJ1-2; v_gene: TRBV7-9; abundance: many; d_gene: -; CDR3nt: TGTGCCAGCAGTCACCCTTGGAGGGAAGATGGCTACACCTTC; CDR3aa: CASSHPWREDGYTF
j_gene: TRBJ2-3; v_gene: TRBV10-3; abundance: few; d_gene: -; CDR3nt: TGTGCCATCAGTGACGGGCGAAGCACAGATACGCAGTATTTT; CDR3aa: CAISDGRSTDTQYF
j_gene: TRBJ2-7; v_gene: TRBV7-6; abundance: -; d_gene: -; CDR3nt: TGTGCCAGCAGCGGTTTGAGCTCCTACGAGCAGTACTTC; CDR3aa: CASSGLSSYEQYF
j_gene: TRBJ2-7; v_gene: TRBV5-1; abundance: many; d_gene: TRBD1; CDR3nt: TGCGCCAGCAGCTGGGGACAGGGGTCCAACGAGCAGTACTTC; CDR3aa: CASSWGQGSNEQYF
j_gene: TRBJ2-1; v_gene: TRBV12-3/TRBV12-4; abundance: few; d_gene: -; CDR3nt: TGTGCCAGCAGTTTACAGGGGACCAGATACAATGAGCAGTTCTTC; CDR3aa: CASSLQGTRYNEQFF
j_gene: TRBJ1-4; v_gene: TRBV18; abundance: many; d_gene: -; CDR3nt: TGTGCCAGCTCACCAGGCCTTAATGAAAAACTGTTTTTT; CDR3aa: CASSPGLNEKLFF
j_gene: TRBJ2-7; v_gene: TRBV29-1; abundance: many; d_gene: TRBD1; CDR3nt: TGCAGCGTGGGACAGTCCTACGAGCAGTACTTC; CDR3aa: CSVGQSYEQYF
j_gene: TRBJ2-6; v_gene: TRBV6-5; abundance: -; d_gene: -; CDR3nt: TGTGCCAGCAGCCCAGCCGGGGGGGCCAACGTCCTGACTTTC; CDR3aa: CASSPAGGANVLTF
j_gene: TRBJ1-3; v_gene: TRBV7-2; abundance: many; d_gene: -; CDR3nt: TGTGCCAGCAGCCGTGATCCAATCTCTGAAAACACCATATATTTT; CDR3aa: CASSRDPISENTIYF
j_gene: TRBJ1-1; v_gene: TRBV20-1; abundance: -; d_gene: -; CDR3nt: TGCAGTGCTAGCACGCAGGGTTTAAGGAACACTGAAGCTTTCTTT; CDR3aa: CSASTQGLRNTEAFF
j_gene: TRBJ1-1; v_gene: TRBV7-8; abundance: few; d_gene: -; CDR3nt: TGTGCCAGCAGCTTAGCCGCGCTCGGAGAGCCTGAAGCTTTCTTT; CDR3aa: CASSLAALGEPEAFF
j_gene: TRBJ2-1; v_gene: TRBV2; abundance: many; d_gene: TRBD2; CDR3nt: TGTGCCAGCATGCGGGAGCATTCCTACAATGAGCAGTTCTTC; CDR3aa: CASMREHSYNEQFF
j_gene: TRBJ1-2; v_gene: TRBV20-1; abundance: many; d_gene: -; CDR3nt: TGCAGTGCTACCATGGGGCGTTATGGCTACACCTTC; CDR3aa: CSATMGRYGYTF
j_gene: TRBJ2-2; v_gene: TRBV11-3; abundance: -; d_gene: TRBD2; CDR3nt: TGTGCCAGCAGCGTGGGACTAGCGAACACCGGGGAGCTGTTTTTT; CDR3aa: CASSVGLANTGELFF
j_gene: TRBJ1-5; v_gene: TRBV2; abundance: few; d_gene: -; CDR3nt: TGTGCCAGCAGTCCCCCAGGGGACAGCAATCAGCCCCAGCATTTT; CDR3aa: CASSPPGDSNQPQHF
j_gene: TRBJ2-5; v_gene: TRBV9; abundance: -; d_gene: -; CDR3nt: TGTGCCAGCAGCGCCGGGAGGCAGGGGCTTCGAGAGACCCAGTACTTC; CDR3aa: CASSAGRQGLRETQYF
j_gene: TRBJ2-3; v_gene: TRBV20-1; abundance: few; d_gene: -; CDR3nt: TGCAGTGCTAGAGATCTGGATACATACCCAGATACGCAGTATTTT; CDR3aa: CSARDLDTYPDTQYF
j_gene: TRBJ2-1; v_gene: TRBV19; abundance: many; d_gene: TRBD1; CDR3nt: TGTGCCAGTACGCCCAGGGACAGCATTTACAATGAGCAGTTCTTC; CDR3aa: CASTPRDSIYNEQFF
j_gene: TRBJ1-1; v_gene: TRBV6-1; abundance: many; d_gene: TRBD1; CDR3nt: TGTGCCAGCAGTGGGGGACAGCGCGGAACCTGGAACACTGAAGCTTTCTTT; CDR3aa: CASSGGQRGTWNTEAFF
j_gene: TRBJ2-7; v_gene: TRBV7-8; abundance: few; d_gene: -; CDR3nt: TGTGCCAGCAGCTTACGGCTCGGGAGTTCCTCCTACGAGCAGTACTTC; CDR3aa: CASSLRLGSSSYEQYF
j_gene: TRBJ2-1; v_gene: TRBV27; abundance: many; d_gene: -; CDR3nt: TGTGCCACCAAGGGCGGGGTTCAATACAATGAGCAGTTCTTC; CDR3aa: CATKGGVQYNEQFF
j_gene: TRBJ1-2; v_gene: TRBV28; abundance: -; d_gene: -; CDR3nt: TGTGCCAGCAGTTTTTCGGGGCCCTATGGCTACACCTTC; CDR3aa: CASSFSGPYGYTF
j_gene: TRBJ1-5; v_gene: TRBV7-9; abundance: many; d_gene: -; CDR3nt: TGTGCCAGCAGCCACGACAGGAGCAATCAGCCCCAGCATTTT; CDR3aa: CASSHDRSNQPQHF
j_gene: TRBJ2-7; v_gene: TRBV11-2; abundance: many; d_gene: -; CDR3nt: TGTGCCAGCAGCTTAGAATCCTCCTACGAGCAGTACTTC; CDR3aa: CASSLESSYEQYF
j_gene: TRBJ2-5; v_gene: TRBV24-1; abundance: many; d_gene: TRBD1; CDR3nt: TGTGCCACCAGTTCCCGACAGGGCGTACAAGAGACCCAGTACTTC; CDR3aa: CATSSRQGVQETQYF
j_gene: TRBJ2-1; v_gene: TRBV2; abundance: -; d_gene: -; CDR3nt: TGTGCCAGCAGTGAGAACAGGGCCTACAATGAGCAGTTCTTC; CDR3aa: CASSENRAYNEQFF
j_gene: TRBJ2-3; v_gene: TRBV7-2; abundance: many; d_gene: -; CDR3nt: TGTGCCAGCAGCCCTGGGACCTCCTCTAGGGCAGATACGCAGTATTTT; CDR3aa: CASSPGTSSRADTQYF
j_gene: TRBJ1-1; v_gene: TRBV2; abundance: -; d_gene: -; CDR3nt: TGTGCCAGCAGTGTACAGGGTAGGAACACTGAAGCTTTCTTT; CDR3aa: CASSVQGRNTEAFF